Below are 22 T cell receptor beta chains sequenced from a single sample in a study of blood T cell repertoires in COVID-19. Produced via immunoSEQ multiplex PCR; TCRdb's table is partial and in-frame only. The profile shows 250,000 to 350,000 clones, roughly 85% of them singletons. The material sequenced was peripheral blood. The receptor source for this set is a woman between 25 and 40 years old with active or convalescent COVID-19.

V and J are TRBV6-5 and TRBJ1-2, with TRBD1 identical over 7 bases. The CDR3 covers 13 residues. Germline trimming cut 6 bases from V and 5 bases from J; bases unmatched to any gene: 6. CDR1 and CDR2 from the germline V gene are MNHEY and SVGAGI. The CDR3 spells CASSDPGGYGYTF. CDR3 coding DNA: TGTGCCAGCAGCGACCCAGGGGGGTATGGCTACACCTTC.

The chain has TRBV10-3 and TRBJ1-6; D is unclear. Germline values: CDR1 ENHRY, CDR2 SYGVKD. The CDR3 spans 12 residues. V was shortened by 3 bases and J by 10 bases, with 7 bases between the two germline ends. CDR3 in amino acids: CAISDGWSPLHF. CDR3 nucleotide sequence: TGTGCCATCAGTGACGGGTGGTCACCCCTCCACTTT.

As DNA, the CDR3 is TGTGCCAGCAGCTTACTTGCCACGGTCAGCAATCAGCCCCAGCATTTT. Translating it yields CASSLLATVSNQPQHF. The chain combines TRBV7-2 with TRBJ1-5; D is unclear. The germline gives CDR1 SGHTA, CDR2 FQGNSA. Trimming removed 2 bases at V and 1 base at J, with 12 bases between. The CDR3 has 16 amino acids.

This chain uses TRBV9 with TRBJ2-7; TRBD1 matches at 9 bases. J gave up 5 bases and V 3 bases, and 6 bases lay outside the gene matches. Germline V gene sequence: CDR1 SGDLS, CDR2 YYNGEE. The CDR3 runs to 14 residues. The CDR3 here is CASSADRGDHEQYF. CDR3 in DNA: TGTGCCAGCAGCGCGGACAGGGGAGATCACGAGCAGTACTTC.

V is TRBV27 and J is TRBJ2-7, with D maybe TRBD2 (5 bases). Trimming took off 5 bases at V and 5 bases at J, with 7 bases between the two ends. The CDR3 consists of 11 residues. Germline V gene data show CDR1 as MNHEY and CDR2 as SMNVEV (reference sequence). CDR3 in DNA: TGTGCCAGCAGTGAGAGGGACGAGCAGTACTTC. This encodes CASSERDEQYF.

This chain links TRBV10-3 with TRBJ2-1; 8 bases map to TRBD2. In germline, CDR1 is ENHRY, CDR2 SYGVKD. This CDR3 is 15 amino acids long. V lost 7 bases, J lost 9 bases, and 14 bases stayed unmatched. CDR3 DNA: TGTGCCATCACCCCGAGCGGGGGCCCCTATACTGAGCAGTTCTTC. Translated: CAITPSGGPYTEQFF.

The chain combines TRBV6-2 or TRBV6-3 with TRBJ2-5; TRBD2 matches at 10 bases. The length of the CDR3 is 16 residues. Germline assignment: CDR1 MNHEY and CDR2 SVGEGT. The V and J ends lost 6 bases and 1 base, in that order; junction bases with no gene match: 8. The CDR3 DNA is TGTGCCAGCAGCCTCCGGGTAGCGGGGGGCCAAGAGACCCAGTACTTC. Amino acids: CASSLRVAGGQETQYF.

This chain connects TRBV9 to TRBJ2-5; 9 nucleotides match TRBD2. The ends lost 0 bases at V and 2 bases at J; junction bases unmatched: 5. This CDR3 is 16 amino acids long. Germline CDR1 reads SGDLS; CDR2 reads YYNGEE. This chain's CDR3 is CASSVGSLAGQETQYF. In nucleotides, the CDR3 is TGTGCCAGCAGCGTAGGGTCCCTAGCGGGGCAAGAGACCCAGTACTTC.

V usage is TRBV5-1 and J usage is TRBJ2-6, with D perhaps TRBD1 (5 bases). CDR3 length equals 15 residues. V lost 0 bases and J 11 bases, leaving 15 bases between the germline ends. CDR1 and CDR2 (germline): SGHRS, YFSETQ. CDR3 in amino acids: CASSLATQVADVLTF. The CDR3 DNA sequence: TGCGCCAGCAGCTTGGCGACACAGGTTGCTGACGTCCTGACTTTC.

The chain couples TRBV30 to TRBJ2-3, with TRBD2 matching 13 bases. The germline gives CDR1 GTSNPN, CDR2 SVGIG (reference sequence). V dropped 3 bases and J dropped 4; count of bases not matched to a gene: 10. This CDR3 comprises 17 residues. The CDR3 bases are TGTGCCTGGAGAGAAACTAGCGGGGGGGCCTGGGCAGATACGCAGTATTTT. Residues: CAWRETSGGAWADTQYF.

The V and J genes are TRBV28 and TRBJ1-2; D possibly corresponds to TRBD1 (6 bases). The germline V gene has CDR1 MDHEN and CDR2 SYDVKM. V shed 7 bases and J shed 5 bases, with 14 bases lying between them. This CDR3 region has 13 residues. The CDR3 sequence is CASTLPGQYGYTF. CDR3 DNA sequence: TGTGCCAGCACCCTCCCCGGACAGTATGGCTACACCTTC.

The CDR3 loop reads CASSPGTGLHYGYTF. The CDR3 DNA is TGTGCCAGCAGTCCCGGGACAGGGCTACACTATGGCTACACCTTC. The rearrangement uses TRBV6-6 and TRBJ1-2; 9 nucleotides align to TRBD1. CDR1 and CDR2 from the germline V gene are MNHNY and SVGAGI (reference sequence). CDR3 size: 15 residues. The ends lost 5 bases at V and 3 bases at J; junction bases unmatched: 7.

This rearrangement joins TRBV7-2 to TRBJ2-1; 8 nucleotides line up with TRBD1. CDR1 SGHTA and CDR2 FQGNSA come from the germline V gene. The CDR3 totals 15 residues. The V gene end was trimmed by 5 bases and the J gene end by 5 bases; junction bases not matched to a gene: 8. The CDR3 nucleotides read TGTGCCAGCAGCCCAGGGGGCGGGGAGCACAATGAGCAGTTCTTC. Encoded protein: CASSPGGGEHNEQFF.

The rearrangement uses TRBV6-5 and TRBJ1-2; tentative D call: TRBD1 (6 bases). Germline loops: CDR1 MNHEY, CDR2 SVGAGI. V gave up 6 bases and J gave up 6 bases, with 14 bases separating them. The CDR3 loop spans 13 amino acids. CDR3 in amino acids: CASRLTGTNGYTF. The CDR3 bases are TGTGCCAGCAGGCTAACAGGGACAAATGGCTACACCTTC.

The chain is built from TRBV28 and TRBJ1-4; D is possibly TRBD1 (5 bases). CDR3 length: 15 residues. Germline V CDR1 and CDR2: MDHEN, SYDVKM. V lost 4 bases, J lost 5 bases, and 14 bases lay in between. Here the CDR3 reads CASSSNGGGNEKLFF. The CDR3 bases are TGTGCCAGCAGTTCAAACGGGGGGGGAAATGAAAAACTGTTTTTT.

In this sample, this clone turned up once. The V and J genes are TRBV5-1 and TRBJ2-2, with D perhaps matching TRBD2 (5 bases). Germline CDR1 SGHRS, CDR2 YFSETQ. The germline V and J ends were trimmed by 4 bases and 7 bases, with 11 bases remaining between them. The CDR3 contains 13 residues. The CDR3 DNA follows: TGCGCCAGCAGCCGGGGTCCTGGCGGGGAGCTGTTTTTT. Its protein product is CASSRGPGGELFF.

The chain has TRBV5-4 and TRBJ1-5; D gene uncertain. CDR3 length: 15 amino acids. V lost 2 bases, J lost 1 base, and 10 bases lay in between. Per the germline V gene, CDR1 is SGHNT and CDR2 is YYREEE (reference sequence). The CDR3 protein is CASSFSRISNQPQHF. The CDR3, as DNA: TGTGCCAGCAGCTTTAGCAGAATCAGCAATCAGCCCCAGCATTTT.

This rearrangement joins TRBV13 to TRBJ1-1; no definite D call. The CDR3 runs 13 residues. Between the trimmed V and J ends, which lost 0 bases and 6 bases, there was a span of 8 bases. Germline loops: CDR1 PRHDT, CDR2 FYEKMQ (reference sequence). The CDR3 is CASSLGGVPEAFF. The CDR3 bases are TGTGCCAGCAGCTTAGGAGGAGTCCCTGAAGCTTTCTTT.

This rearrangement joins TRBV6-4 to TRBJ1-1, with 8 bases lining up with TRBD1. Germline V gene lookup returns CDR1 MRHNA and CDR2 SNTAGT. The J segment lost 2 bases and the V segment lost 0 bases, leaving 8 bases of the junction unmatched. The CDR3 consists of 17 residues. CDR3 sequence (DNA): TGTGCCAGCAGTGACTCCTCAGGGGGCGCGCTTAACACTGAAGCTTTCTTT. It specifies CASSDSSGGALNTEAFF.

This clone has a single count. This sequence joins TRBV10-3 and TRBJ1-1, with D possibly matching TRBD1 (5 bases). The germline V gene has CDR1 ENHRY and CDR2 SYGVKD. V shed 9 bases and J shed 2 bases, with 10 bases lying between them. CDR3 length: 12 residues. The CDR3 here is CAIRGLNTEAFF. The CDR3 DNA follows: TGTGCCATTAGGGGACTCAACACTGAAGCTTTCTTT.

The chain joins TRBV30 to TRBJ2-7; possible D gene TRBD2, 6 bases. This CDR3 has 12 amino acids. Germline CDR1 and CDR2: GTSNPN and SVGIG (reference sequence). The germline V and J ends were trimmed by 8 bases and 3 bases, with 14 bases remaining between them. DNA of the CDR3: TGTGCCGGCGGGACTCCTTACTACGAGCAGTACTTC. Encoded protein: CAGGTPYYEQYF. Full variable domain (rest looked up from reference TRBV30 and TRBJ2-7): SQTIHQWPATLVQPVGSPLSLECTVEGTSNPNLYWYRQAAGRGLQLLFYSVGIGQISSEVPQNLSASRPQDRQFILSSKKLLLSDSGFYLCAGGTPYYEQYFGPGTRLTVT.

This clone was seen a single time. The CDR3 bases are TGTGCCAGCAGCCTTACTAGCGGGGGACTCACAGATACGCAGTATTTT. Its translation: CASSLTSGGLTDTQYF. The gene calls are TRBV3-1 (or the pseudogene TRBV3-2) and TRBJ2-3; 11 bases are a match to TRBD2. The CDR3 totals 16 residues. J was trimmed by 2 bases and V by 4 bases; bases with no gene match: 5. CDR1 and CDR2 (germline): LGHDT, YNNKEL (reference sequence).